This T cell receptor beta chain derives from a study of shared clonotypes between healthy human individuals. To note about this clone: Its specificity is not known.

Trimming stripped 1 base from V and 0 bases from J, with 14 bases between. This CDR3 has 17 amino acids. The germline V gene has CDR1 MGHRA and CDR2 YSYEKL. Study results and caveats: Naive subsets, compared against memory subsets, generally had larger estimated richness values.

Sequenced by immunoSEQ multiplex PCR; TCRdb stores in-frame clones only, minus some. This sample has about 980,000 clones, with roughly 72% found just once. This TCR was recovered from a man aged 18 to 30 in good health. V usage is TRBV4-1 and J usage is TRBJ2-3, with D hard to call. What was sequenced was memory CD4+ T cells sorted from blood. The sample's subset: CD45RA-negative fraction. The CDR3 protein is CASSQGLGSSSTDTQYF. For the CDR3, the DNA is TGCGCCAGCAGCCAAGGTTTGGGGTCCTCTAGCACAGATACGCAGTATTTT.